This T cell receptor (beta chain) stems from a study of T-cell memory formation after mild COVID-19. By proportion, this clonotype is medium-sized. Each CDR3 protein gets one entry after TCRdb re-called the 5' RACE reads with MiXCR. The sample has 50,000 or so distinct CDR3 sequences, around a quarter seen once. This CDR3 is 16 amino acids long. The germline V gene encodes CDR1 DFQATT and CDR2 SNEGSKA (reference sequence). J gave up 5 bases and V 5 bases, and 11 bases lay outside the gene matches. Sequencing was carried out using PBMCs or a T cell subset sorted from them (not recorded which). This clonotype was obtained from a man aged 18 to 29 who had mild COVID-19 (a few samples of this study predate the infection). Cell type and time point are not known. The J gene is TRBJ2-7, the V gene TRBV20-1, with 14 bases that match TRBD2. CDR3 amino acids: CSASTSGGAGFNEQYF. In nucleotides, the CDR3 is TGCAGTGCTTCGACTAGCGGGGGGGCCGGTTTTAACGAGCAGTACTTC.